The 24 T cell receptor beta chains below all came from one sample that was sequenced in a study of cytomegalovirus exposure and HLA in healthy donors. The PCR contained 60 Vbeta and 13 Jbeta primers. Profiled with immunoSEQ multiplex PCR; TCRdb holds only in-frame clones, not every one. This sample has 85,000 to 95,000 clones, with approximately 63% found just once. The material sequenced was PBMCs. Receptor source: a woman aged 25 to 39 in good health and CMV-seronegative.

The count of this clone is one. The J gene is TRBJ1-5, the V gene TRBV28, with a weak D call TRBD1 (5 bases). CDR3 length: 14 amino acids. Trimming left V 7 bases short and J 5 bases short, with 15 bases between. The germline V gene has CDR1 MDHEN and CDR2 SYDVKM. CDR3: CASTELQGDQPQHF. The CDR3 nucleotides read TGTGCCAGCACCGAACTCCAGGGCGATCAGCCCCAGCATTTT.

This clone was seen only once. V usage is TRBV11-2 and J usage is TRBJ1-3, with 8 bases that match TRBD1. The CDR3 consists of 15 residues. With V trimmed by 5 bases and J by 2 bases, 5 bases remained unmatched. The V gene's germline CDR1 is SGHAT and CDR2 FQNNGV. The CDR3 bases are TGTGCCAGCAGCCTACTGACAGGGGCTGGAAACACCATATATTTT. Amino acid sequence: CASSLLTGAGNTIYF. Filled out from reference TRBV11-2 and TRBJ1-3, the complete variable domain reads EAGVAQSPRYKIIEKRQSVAFWCNPISGHATLYWYQQILGQGPKLLIQFQNNGVVDDSQLPKDRFSAERLKGVDSTLKIQPAKLEDSAVYLCASSLLTGAGNTIYFGEGSWLTVV.

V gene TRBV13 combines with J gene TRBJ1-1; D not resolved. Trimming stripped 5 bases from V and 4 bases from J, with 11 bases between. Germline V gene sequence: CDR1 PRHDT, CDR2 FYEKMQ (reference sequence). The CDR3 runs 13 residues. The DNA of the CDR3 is TGTGCCAGCAGCCCCCCGGTCGGCACTGAAGCTTTCTTT. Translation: CASSPPVGTEAFF.

CDR3 nucleotides: TGCGCCAGCAGCGAGGGACAAGGGCCCTACGAGCAGTACTTC. Protein product: CASSEGQGPYEQYF. This sequence joins TRBV10-1 and TRBJ2-7, with D maybe TRBD1 (6 bases). This CDR3 has 14 amino acids. Trimming took off 6 bases at V and 2 bases at J, with 14 bases between the two ends. The germline V gene encodes CDR1 WNHNN and CDR2 SYGVQD (reference sequence).

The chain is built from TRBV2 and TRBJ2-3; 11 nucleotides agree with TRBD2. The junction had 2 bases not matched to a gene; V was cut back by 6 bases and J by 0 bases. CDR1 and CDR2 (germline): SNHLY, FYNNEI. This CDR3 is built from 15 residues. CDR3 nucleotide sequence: TGTGCCAGCAGACGGACTAGCGGGAGCACAGATACGCAGTATTTT. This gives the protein CASRRTSGSTDTQYF.

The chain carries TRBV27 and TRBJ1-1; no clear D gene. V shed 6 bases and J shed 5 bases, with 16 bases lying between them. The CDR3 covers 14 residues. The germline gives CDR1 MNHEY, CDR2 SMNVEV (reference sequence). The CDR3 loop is CASSPQALNTEAFF. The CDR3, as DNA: TGTGCCAGCAGCCCCCAGGCATTAAATACTGAAGCTTTCTTT.

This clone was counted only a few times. This CDR3 reads CAISDWDSPVADTEAFF. The CDR3 DNA is TGTGCCATCAGTGATTGGGACAGCCCTGTAGCCGACACTGAAGCTTTCTTT. The rearrangement joins TRBV10-3 to TRBJ1-1; 7 positions match TRBD1. Germline lookup yields CDR1 ENHRY and CDR2 SYGVKD. The ends lost 3 bases at V and 3 bases at J; junction bases unmatched: 13. This CDR3 spans 17 amino acids.

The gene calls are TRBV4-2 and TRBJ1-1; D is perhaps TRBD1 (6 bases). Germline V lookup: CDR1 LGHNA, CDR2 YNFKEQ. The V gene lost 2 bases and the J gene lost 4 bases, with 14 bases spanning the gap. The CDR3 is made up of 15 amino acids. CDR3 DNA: TGTGCCAGCAGCCAATGGGGGGCGGGGGCCACTGAAGCTTTCTTT. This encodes CASSQWGAGATEAFF.

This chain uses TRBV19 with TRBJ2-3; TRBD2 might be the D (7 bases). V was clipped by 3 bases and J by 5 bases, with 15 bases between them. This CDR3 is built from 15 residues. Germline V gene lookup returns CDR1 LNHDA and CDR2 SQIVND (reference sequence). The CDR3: CASSIFDGGRDTQYF. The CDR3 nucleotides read TGTGCCAGTAGTATTTTTGACGGGGGGCGAGATACGCAGTATTTT.

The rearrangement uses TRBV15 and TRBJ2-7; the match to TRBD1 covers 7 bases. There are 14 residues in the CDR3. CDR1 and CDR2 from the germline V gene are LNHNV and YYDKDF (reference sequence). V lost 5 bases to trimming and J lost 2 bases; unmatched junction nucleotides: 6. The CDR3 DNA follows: TGTGCCACCAGCTCCTGGGACAGACCCTACGAGCAGTACTTC. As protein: CATSSWDRPYEQYF. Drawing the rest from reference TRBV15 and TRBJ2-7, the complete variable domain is DAMVIQNPRYQVTQFGKPVTLSCSQTLNHNVMYWYQQKSSQAPKLLFHYYDKDFNNEADTPDNFQSRRPNTSFCFLDIRSPGLGDTAMYLCATSSWDRPYEQYFGPGTRLTVT.

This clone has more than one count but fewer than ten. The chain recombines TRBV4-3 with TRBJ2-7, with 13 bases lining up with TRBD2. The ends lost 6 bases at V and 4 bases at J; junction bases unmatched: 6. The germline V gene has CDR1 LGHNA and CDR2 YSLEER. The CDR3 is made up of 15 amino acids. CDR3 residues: CASSQGLAGKYEQYF. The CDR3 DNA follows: TGCGCCAGCAGTCAGGGACTAGCGGGAAAGTACGAGCAGTACTTC.

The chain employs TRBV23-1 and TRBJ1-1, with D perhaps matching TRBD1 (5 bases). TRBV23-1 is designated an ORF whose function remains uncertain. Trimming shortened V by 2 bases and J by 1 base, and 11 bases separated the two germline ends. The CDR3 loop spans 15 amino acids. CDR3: CASSQVAGSNTEAFF. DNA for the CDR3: TGCGCCAGCAGTCAAGTGGCAGGGTCGAACACTGAAGCTTTCTTT.

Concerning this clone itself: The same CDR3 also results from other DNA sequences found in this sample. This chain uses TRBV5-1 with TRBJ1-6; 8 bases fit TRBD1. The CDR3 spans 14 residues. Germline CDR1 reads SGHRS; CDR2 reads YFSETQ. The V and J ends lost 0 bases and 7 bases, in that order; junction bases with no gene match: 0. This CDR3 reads CASSLGQGNSPLHF. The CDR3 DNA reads TGCGCCAGCAGCTTGGGACAGGGGAATTCACCCCTCCACTTT.

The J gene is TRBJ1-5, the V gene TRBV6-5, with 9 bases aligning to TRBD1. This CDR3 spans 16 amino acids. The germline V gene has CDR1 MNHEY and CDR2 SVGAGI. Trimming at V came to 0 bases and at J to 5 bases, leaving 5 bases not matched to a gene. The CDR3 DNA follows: TGTGCCAGCAGTTACTCACCGGGACAGGGATATCAGCCCCAGCATTTT. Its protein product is CASSYSPGQGYQPQHF.

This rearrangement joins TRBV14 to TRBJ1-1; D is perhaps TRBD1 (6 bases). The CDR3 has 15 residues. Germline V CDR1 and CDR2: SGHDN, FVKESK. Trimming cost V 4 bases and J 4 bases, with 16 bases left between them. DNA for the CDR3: TGTGCCAGCAGCCTACGTACAGGGCGGGCCACTGAAGCTTTCTTT. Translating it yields CASSLRTGRATEAFF.

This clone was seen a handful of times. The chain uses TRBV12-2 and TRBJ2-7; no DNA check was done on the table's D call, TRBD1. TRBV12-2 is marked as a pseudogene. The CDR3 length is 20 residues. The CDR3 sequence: CASRIPGAHLQGTPSYEQYF. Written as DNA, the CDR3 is TGTGCAAGTCGCATACCGGGTGCTCACCTACAGGGAACCCCTTCCTACGAGCAGTACTTC.

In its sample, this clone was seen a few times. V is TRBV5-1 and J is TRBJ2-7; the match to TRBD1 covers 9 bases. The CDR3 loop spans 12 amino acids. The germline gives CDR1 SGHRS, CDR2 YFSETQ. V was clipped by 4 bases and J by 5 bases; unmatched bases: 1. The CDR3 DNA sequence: TGCGCCAGCAGCCGGGACAGGGACGAGCAGTACTTC. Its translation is CASSRDRDEQYF.

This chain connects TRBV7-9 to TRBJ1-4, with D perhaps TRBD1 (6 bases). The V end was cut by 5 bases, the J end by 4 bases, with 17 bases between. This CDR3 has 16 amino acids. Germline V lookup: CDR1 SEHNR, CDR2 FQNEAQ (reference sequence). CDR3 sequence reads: CASSPKNGQLNEKLFF. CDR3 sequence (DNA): TGTGCCAGCAGCCCCAAAAACGGACAGCTTAATGAAAAACTGTTTTTT.

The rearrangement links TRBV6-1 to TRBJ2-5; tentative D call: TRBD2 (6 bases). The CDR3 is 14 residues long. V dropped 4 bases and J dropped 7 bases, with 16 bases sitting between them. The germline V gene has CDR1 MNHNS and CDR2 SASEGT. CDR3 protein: CASSGGSGPMTQYF. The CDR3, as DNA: TGTGCCAGCAGTGGGGGTAGCGGCCCCATGACCCAGTACTTC.

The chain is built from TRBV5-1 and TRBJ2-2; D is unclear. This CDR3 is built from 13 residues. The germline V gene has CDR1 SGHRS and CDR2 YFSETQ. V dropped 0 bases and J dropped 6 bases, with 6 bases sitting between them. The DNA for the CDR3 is TGCGCCAGCAGCTTGGCCTACCCCGGGGAGCTGTTTTTT. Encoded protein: CASSLAYPGELFF.

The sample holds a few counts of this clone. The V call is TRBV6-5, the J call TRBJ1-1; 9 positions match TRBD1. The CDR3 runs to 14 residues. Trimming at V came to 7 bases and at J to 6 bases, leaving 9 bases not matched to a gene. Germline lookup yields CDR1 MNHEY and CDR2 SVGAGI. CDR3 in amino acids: CASTKPRQGAEAFF. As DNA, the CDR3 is TGTGCCAGCACCAAACCTAGACAGGGGGCTGAAGCTTTCTTT.

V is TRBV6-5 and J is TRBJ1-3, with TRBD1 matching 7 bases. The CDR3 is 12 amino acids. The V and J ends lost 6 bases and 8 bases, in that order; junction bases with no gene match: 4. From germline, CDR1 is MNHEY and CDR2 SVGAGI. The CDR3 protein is CASSTGADTIYF. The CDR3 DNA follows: TGTGCCAGCAGCACAGGGGCTGACACCATATATTTT.

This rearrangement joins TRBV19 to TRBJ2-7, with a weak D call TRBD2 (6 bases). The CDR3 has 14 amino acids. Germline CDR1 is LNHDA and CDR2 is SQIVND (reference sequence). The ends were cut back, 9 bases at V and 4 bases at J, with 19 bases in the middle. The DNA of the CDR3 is TGTGCCAGCAAACCGGCCTCCGGGGGTTACGAGCAGTACTTC. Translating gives CASKPASGGYEQYF.

The CDR3 bases are TGCGCCAGCAGTGACACTTTTCTTGGACAGTCCGAGCAGTACTTC. Translated: CASSDTFLGQSEQYF. This chain joins TRBV10-1 and TRBJ2-5; tentatively, D is TRBD1 (6 bases). The DNA end favors TRBJ2-7, so the J call may be wrong. The CDR3 covers 15 residues. In germline, CDR1 is WNHNN, CDR2 SYGVQD (reference sequence).